These T cell receptor beta chains were read from a single sample in a study of memory CD4+ T cells and cytomegalovirus serostatus. Only in-frame clones appear in the TCRdb table, and some are missing; sequencing was by immunoSEQ multiplex PCR. The sample records approximately 60,000 clones, roughly 77% being singletons. Sequenced: memory CD4+ T cells from blood. These receptors all stem from an adult in good health and CMV-seropositive. Both conserved end residues are part of each CDR3. Each record gives: CDR3 protein, CDR3 DNA, D gene, clone size, V gene, J gene. A D gene is named only where the DNA matches it firmly. Size values are once, few and many counts, or a class for expanded clones, and some rows have none.

CDR3: CASRPPTGGYTEAFF
DNA: TGTGCCAGTCGACCCCCAACGGGAGGGTACACTGAAGCTTTCTTT
D: NA
size: NA
V: TRBV19
J: TRBJ1-1

CDR3: CASSVFPGTNEQFF
DNA: TGCGCCAGCAGCGTGTTTCCGGGAACCAATGAGCAGTTCTTC
D: NA
size: NA
V: TRBV5-1
J: TRBJ2-1

CDR3: CASRPRVGETQYF
DNA: TGTGCCAGCAGGCCCAGGGTAGGGGAGACCCAGTACTTC
D: NA
size: NA
V: TRBV5-6
J: TRBJ2-5

CDR3: CASSVTTGGDEAFF
DNA: TGTGCCAGCAGCGTGACCACAGGGGGCGATGAAGCTTTCTTT
D: TRBD1
size: few
V: TRBV9
J: TRBJ1-1

CDR3: CASSQDRGQDYGYTF
DNA: TGCGCCAGCAGCCAAGACAGGGGGCAGGACTATGGCTACACCTTC
D: TRBD1
size: NA
V: TRBV4-3
J: TRBJ1-2

CDR3: CASSQGGSRSIDTQYF
DNA: TGCGCCAGCAGTCAGGGGGGCTCAAGGAGCATAGATACGCAGTATTTT
D: NA
size: NA
V: TRBV5-1
J: TRBJ2-3

CDR3: CASSALLQGLSGYTF
DNA: TGTGCCAGCAGCGCTCTATTACAGGGTTTGTCTGGCTACACCTTC
D: NA
size: NA
V: TRBV5-6
J: TRBJ1-2

CDR3: CASSVGAQVEKLFF
DNA: TGTGCCAGCAGTGTGGGGGCGCAGGTCGAAAAACTGTTTTTT
D: NA
size: NA
V: TRBV2
J: TRBJ1-4

CDR3: CASSDRGQGETQYF
DNA: TGTGCCAGCAGTGACCGGGGGCAAGGGGAGACCCAGTACTTC
D: NA
size: NA
V: TRBV2
J: TRBJ2-5

CDR3: CASSLKWGGTEAFF
DNA: TGTGCCAGCAGTTTGAAGTGGGGCGGGACTGAAGCTTTCTTT
D: NA
size: NA
V: TRBV27
J: TRBJ1-1

CDR3: CASGDREGEQYF
DNA: TGTGCCAGCGGGGATCGGGAAGGGGAGCAGTACTTC
D: NA
size: NA
V: TRBV27
J: TRBJ2-7

CDR3: CASSLSQGLYGYTF
DNA: TGTGCCAGCAGTTTATCCCAGGGGCTCTATGGCTACACCTTC
D: NA
size: NA
V: TRBV28
J: TRBJ1-2

CDR3: CASSIRQGPYEQYF
DNA: TGTGCCAGCAGTATCCGACAGGGGCCTTACGAGCAGTACTTC
D: TRBD1
size: NA
V: TRBV28
J: TRBJ2-7

CDR3: CASSQAERSGANVLTF
DNA: TGCGCCAGCAGCCAGGCAGAACGCTCTGGGGCCAACGTCCTGACTTTC
D: NA
size: NA
V: TRBV4-1
J: TRBJ2-6

CDR3: CASSLSASGSNREQYF
DNA: TGTGCCAGCTCTCTATCGGCTAGCGGGAGCAATCGGGAGCAGTACTTC
D: TRBD2
size: NA
V: TRBV18
J: TRBJ2-7

CDR3: CASSRVGQPNTGELFF
DNA: TGTGCCAGCAGCCGTGTGGGGCAGCCCAACACCGGGGAGCTGTTTTTT
D: NA
size: few
V: TRBV7-6
J: TRBJ2-2

CDR3: CASRLAGGSGEQFF
DNA: TGTGCCAGTAGACTAGCGGGAGGCTCTGGTGAGCAGTTCTTC
D: TRBD2
size: NA
V: TRBV19
J: TRBJ2-1

CDR3: CASKAELASNEWFF
DNA: TGCGCCAGCAAAGCGGAACTAGCGTCGAATGAGTGGTTCTTC
D: TRBD2
size: NA
V: TRBV4-3
J: TRBJ2-1

CDR3: CASSAHFAQYGYTF
DNA: TGTGCCAGCAGCGCCCATTTTGCCCAGTATGGCTACACCTTC
D: NA
size: NA
V: TRBV2
J: TRBJ1-2

CDR3: CSVQLNTGELFF
DNA: TGCAGCGTCCAGCTGAACACCGGGGAGCTGTTTTTT
D: NA
size: NA
V: TRBV29-1
J: TRBJ2-2